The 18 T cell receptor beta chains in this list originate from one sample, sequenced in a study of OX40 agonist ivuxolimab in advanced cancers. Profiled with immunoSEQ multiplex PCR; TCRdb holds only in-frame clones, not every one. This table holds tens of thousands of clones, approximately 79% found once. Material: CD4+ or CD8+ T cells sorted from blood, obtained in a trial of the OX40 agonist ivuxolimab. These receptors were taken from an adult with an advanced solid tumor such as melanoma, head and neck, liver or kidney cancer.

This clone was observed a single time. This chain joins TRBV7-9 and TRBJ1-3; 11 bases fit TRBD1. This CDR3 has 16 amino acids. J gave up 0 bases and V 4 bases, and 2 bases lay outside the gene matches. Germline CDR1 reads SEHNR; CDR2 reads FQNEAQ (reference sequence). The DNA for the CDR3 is TGTGCCAGCAGCTCCGGGACAGGGGGCTCTGGAAACACCATATATTTT. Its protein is CASSSGTGGSGNTIYF.

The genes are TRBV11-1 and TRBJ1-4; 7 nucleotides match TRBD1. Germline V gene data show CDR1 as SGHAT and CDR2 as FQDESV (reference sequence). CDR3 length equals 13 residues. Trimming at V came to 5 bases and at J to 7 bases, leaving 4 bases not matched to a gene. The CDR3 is CASSADRAEKLFF. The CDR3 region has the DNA TGTGCCAGCAGCGCCGACAGGGCTGAAAAACTGTTTTTT.

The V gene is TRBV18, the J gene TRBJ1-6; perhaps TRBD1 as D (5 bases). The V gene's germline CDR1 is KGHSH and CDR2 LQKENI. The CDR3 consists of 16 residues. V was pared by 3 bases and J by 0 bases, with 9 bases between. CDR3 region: CASSPGGSSYNSPLHF. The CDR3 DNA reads TGTGCCAGCTCACCGGGGGGAAGCTCCTATAATTCACCCCTCCACTTT.

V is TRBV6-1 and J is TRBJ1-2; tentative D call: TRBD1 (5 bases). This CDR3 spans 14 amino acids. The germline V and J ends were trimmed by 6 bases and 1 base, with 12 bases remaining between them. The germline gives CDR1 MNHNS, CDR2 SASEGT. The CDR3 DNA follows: TGTGCCAGCAGCGCAACAGGAGATAACTATGGCTACACCTTC. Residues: CASSATGDNYGYTF.

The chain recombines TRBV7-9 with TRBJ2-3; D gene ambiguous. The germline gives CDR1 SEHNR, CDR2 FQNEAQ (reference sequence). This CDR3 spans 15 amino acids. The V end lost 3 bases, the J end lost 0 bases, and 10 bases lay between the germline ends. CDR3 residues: CASSFVDTSTDTQYF. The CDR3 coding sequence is TGTGCCAGCAGCTTCGTCGATACTAGCACAGATACGCAGTATTTT.

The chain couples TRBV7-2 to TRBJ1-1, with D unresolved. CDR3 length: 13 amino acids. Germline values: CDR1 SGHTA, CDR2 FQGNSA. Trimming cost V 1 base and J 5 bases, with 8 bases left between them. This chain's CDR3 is CASSLGGKTEAFF. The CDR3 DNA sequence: TGTGCCAGCAGCTTAGGGGGTAAGACTGAAGCTTTCTTT.

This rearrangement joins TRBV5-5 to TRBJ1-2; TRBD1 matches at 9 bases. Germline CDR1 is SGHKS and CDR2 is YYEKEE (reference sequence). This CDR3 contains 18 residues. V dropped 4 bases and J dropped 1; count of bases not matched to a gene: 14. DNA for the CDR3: TGTGCCAGCAGCGCCCTGATGTCCGGGACAGGGCGTAACTATGGCTACACCTTC. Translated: CASSALMSGTGRNYGYTF.

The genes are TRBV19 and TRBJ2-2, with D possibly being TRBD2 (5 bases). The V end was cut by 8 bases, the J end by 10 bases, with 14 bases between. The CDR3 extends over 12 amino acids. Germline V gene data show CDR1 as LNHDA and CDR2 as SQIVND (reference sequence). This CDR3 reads CASRPFREELFF. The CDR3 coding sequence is TGTGCCAGTCGCCCTTTCCGGGAGGAGCTGTTTTTT. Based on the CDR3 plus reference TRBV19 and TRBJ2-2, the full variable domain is DGGITQSPKYLFRKEGQNVTLSCEQNLNHDAMYWYRQDPGQGLRLIYYSQIVNDFQKGDIAEGYSVSREKKESFPLTVTSAQKNPTAFYLCASRPFREELFFGEGSRLTVL.

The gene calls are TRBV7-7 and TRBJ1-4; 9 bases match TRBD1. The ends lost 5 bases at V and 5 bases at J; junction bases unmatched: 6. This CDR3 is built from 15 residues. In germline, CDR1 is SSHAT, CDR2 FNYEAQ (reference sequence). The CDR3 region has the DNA TGTGCCAGCAGCAAAGACAGGGGGTGGAATGAAAAACTGTTTTTT. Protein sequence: CASSKDRGWNEKLFF.

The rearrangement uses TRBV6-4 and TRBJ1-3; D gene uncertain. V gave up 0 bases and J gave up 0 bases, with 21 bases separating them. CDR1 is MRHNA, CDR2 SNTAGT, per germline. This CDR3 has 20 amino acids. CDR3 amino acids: CASSDSPRRGRVSSGNTIYF. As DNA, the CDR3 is TGTGCCAGCAGTGACTCCCCCCGGCGCGGAAGGGTTAGCTCTGGAAACACCATATATTTT.

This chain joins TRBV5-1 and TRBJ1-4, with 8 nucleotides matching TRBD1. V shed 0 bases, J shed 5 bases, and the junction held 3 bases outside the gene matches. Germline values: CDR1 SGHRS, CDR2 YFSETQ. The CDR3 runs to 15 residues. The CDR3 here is CASSLGTGRNEKLFF. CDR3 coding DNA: TGCGCCAGCAGCTTGGGGACAGGGCGAAATGAAAAACTGTTTTTT.

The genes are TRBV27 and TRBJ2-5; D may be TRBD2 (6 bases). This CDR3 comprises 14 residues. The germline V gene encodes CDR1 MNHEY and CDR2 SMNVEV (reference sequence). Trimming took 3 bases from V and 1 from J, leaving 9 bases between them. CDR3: CASSFGGLQETQYF. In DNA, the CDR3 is TGTGCCAGCAGTTTCGGGGGACTCCAAGAGACCCAGTACTTC.

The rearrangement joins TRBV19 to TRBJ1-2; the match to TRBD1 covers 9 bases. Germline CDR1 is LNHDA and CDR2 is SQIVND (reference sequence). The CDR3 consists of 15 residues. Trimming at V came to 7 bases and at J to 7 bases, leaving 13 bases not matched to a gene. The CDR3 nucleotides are TGTGCCAGTACCCTCCGGGACAGGGTGGATTCTGGCTACACCTTC. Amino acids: CASTLRDRVDSGYTF. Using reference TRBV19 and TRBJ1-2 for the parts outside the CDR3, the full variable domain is DGGITQSPKYLFRKEGQNVTLSCEQNLNHDAMYWYRQDPGQGLRLIYYSQIVNDFQKGDIAEGYSVSREKKESFPLTVTSAQKNPTAFYLCASTLRDRVDSGYTFGSGTRLTVV.

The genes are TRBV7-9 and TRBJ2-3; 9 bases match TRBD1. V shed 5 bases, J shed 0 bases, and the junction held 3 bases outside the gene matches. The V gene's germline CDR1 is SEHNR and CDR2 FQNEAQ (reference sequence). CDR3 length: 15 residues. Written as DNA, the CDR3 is TGTGCCAGCAGCCCACAGGGGGCAAGCACAGATACGCAGTATTTT. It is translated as CASSPQGASTDTQYF.

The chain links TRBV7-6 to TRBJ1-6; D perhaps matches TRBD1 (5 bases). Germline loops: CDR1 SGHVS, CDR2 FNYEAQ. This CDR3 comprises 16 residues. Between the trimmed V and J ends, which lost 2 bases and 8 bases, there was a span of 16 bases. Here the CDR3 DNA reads TGTGCCAGCAGCTTAAGGGACCCGGGGGGGTATTCACCCCTCCACTTT. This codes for CASSLRDPGGYSPLHF.

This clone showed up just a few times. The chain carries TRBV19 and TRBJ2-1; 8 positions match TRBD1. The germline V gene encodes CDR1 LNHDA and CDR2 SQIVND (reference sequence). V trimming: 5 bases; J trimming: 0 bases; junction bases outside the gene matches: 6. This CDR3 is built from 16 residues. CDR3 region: CASSSTDRASYNEQFF. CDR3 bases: TGTGCCAGTAGTTCCACGGACAGGGCCTCCTACAATGAGCAGTTCTTC.

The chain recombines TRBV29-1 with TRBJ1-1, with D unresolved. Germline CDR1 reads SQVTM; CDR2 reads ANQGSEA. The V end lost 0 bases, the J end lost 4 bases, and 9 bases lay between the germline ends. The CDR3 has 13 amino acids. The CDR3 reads CSVEDRRGTEAFF. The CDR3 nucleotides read TGCAGCGTTGAAGATCGAAGAGGCACTGAAGCTTTCTTT.

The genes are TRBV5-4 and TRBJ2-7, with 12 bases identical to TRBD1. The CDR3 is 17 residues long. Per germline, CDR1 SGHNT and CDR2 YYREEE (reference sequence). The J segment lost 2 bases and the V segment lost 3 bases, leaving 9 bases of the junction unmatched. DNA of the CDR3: TGTGCCAGCAGCTCGAATGGGGACAGGGGGCTCCCCTACGAGCAGTACTTC. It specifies CASSSNGDRGLPYEQYF.